The entry below describes one TCR beta chain. Trimming pared 3 bases from V and 2 bases from J, leaving 7 bases between. Germline values: CDR1 ENHRY, CDR2 SYGVKD. The CDR3 spans 13 residues. Generated by immunoSEQ multiplex PCR, the TCRdb table keeps only in-frame clones and is missing some. This table has 250,000 to 300,000 clones, roughly 93% appearing once. This sample was taken from a study of T cell responses to AZD1222 COVID-19 vaccine. This TCR derives from an adult who received the AZD1222 COVID-19 vaccine. Sequencing was performed on peripheral blood, taken 28 days after the second AZD1222 dose. V is TRBV10-3 and J is TRBJ1-2; D not certain. The CDR3 region is CAISDIGNYGYTF. Here the CDR3 DNA reads TGTGCCATCAGTGATATCGGGAACTATGGCTACACCTTC.